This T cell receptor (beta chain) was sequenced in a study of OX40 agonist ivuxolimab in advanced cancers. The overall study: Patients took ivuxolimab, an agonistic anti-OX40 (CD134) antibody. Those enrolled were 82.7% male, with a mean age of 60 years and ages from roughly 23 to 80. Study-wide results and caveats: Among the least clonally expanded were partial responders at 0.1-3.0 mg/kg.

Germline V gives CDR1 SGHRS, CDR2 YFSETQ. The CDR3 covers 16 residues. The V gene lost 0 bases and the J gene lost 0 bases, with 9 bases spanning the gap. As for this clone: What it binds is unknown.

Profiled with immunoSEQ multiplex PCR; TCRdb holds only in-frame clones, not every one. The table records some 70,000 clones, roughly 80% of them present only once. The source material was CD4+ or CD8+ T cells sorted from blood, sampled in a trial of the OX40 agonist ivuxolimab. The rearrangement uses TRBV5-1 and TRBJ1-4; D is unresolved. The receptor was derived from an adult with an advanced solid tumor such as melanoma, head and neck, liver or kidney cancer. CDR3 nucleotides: TGCGCCAGCAGCTTGGGGGCAGATGCAACTAATGAAAAACTGTTTTTT. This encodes CASSLGADATNEKLFF.